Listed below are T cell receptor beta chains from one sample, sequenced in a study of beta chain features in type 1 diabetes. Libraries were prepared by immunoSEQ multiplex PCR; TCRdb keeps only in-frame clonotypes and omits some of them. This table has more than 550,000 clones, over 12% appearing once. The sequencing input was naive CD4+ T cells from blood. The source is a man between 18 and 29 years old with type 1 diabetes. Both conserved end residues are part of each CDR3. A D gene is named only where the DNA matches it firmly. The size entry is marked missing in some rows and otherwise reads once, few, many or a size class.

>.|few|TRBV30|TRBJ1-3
TGTGCCTGGGAGCGTTCCCCTGGAAACACCATATATTTT
CAWERSPGNTIYF
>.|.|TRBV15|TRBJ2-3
TGTGCCACCCGGAAAGAAACAGATACGCAGTATTTT
CATRKETDTQYF
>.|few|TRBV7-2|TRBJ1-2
TGTGCCAGCAGCTCGCAGGGGACCAACGGCTACACCTTC
CASSSQGTNGYTF
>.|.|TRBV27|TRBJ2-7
TGTGCCAGCAGTTTATCGTCCATACTTTCCTACGAGCAGTACTTC
CASSLSSILSYEQYF
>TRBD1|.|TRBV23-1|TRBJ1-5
TGCGCCAGCAGTCAATCGGCGGGTGTACCGGGACAGACTAGCAATCAGCCCCAGCATTTT
CASSQSAGVPGQTSNQPQHF
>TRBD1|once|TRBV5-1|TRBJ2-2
TGCGCCAGCAGCTTGGGACAGGGCGACACCGGGGAGCTGTTTTTT
CASSLGQGDTGELFF
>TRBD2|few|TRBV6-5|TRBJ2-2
TGTGCCAGCAGTTCGTGGACTAGCGGTAACACCGGGGAGCTGTTTTTT
CASSSWTSGNTGELFF
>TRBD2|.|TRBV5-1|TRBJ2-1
TGCGCCAGCAGCTTGACTAGCGGGAGGGCCCAGGAGTTCTTC
CASSLTSGRAQEFF
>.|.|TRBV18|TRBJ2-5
TGTGCCAGCTCACCGATGAGAGGGGGCCAAGAGACCCAGTACTTC
CASSPMRGGQETQYF
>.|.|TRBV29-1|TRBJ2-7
TGCAGCGCCCAGACAGTCTCCTACGAGCAGTACTTC
CSAQTVSYEQYF
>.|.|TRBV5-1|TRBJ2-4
TGCGCCAGCAGCGCCCCTAGGGGGGGAGAAAACATTCAGTACTTC
CASSAPRGGENIQYF
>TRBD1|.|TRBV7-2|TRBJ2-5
TGTGCCAGCAGCTTCCCGGACAGGGCCAGGGAGACCCAGTACTTC
CASSFPDRARETQYF
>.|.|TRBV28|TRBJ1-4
TGTGCCAGCAGTTGGGTACAGAATGAAAAACTGTTTTTT
CASSWVQNEKLFF
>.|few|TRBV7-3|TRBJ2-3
TGTGCCAGCAGCTTGGACCCCGGCGGGGATACGCAGTATTTT
CASSLDPGGDTQYF
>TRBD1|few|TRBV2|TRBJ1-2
TGTGCCAGCAGCCCGGACAGGAGTTTCTATGGCTACACCTTC
CASSPDRSFYGYTF
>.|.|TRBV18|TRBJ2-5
TGTGCCAGCTCGGCTATAGGGGATTCCAGCGAGACCCAGTACTTC
CASSAIGDSSETQYF
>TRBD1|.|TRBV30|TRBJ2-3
TGTGCCTGGAGTGTACCCGGACAGGGGGAGTTCGCGCAGTATTTT
CAWSVPGQGEFAQYF
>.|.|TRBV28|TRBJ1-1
TGTGCCAGCAGTTTATCCCCGAACACTGAAGCTTTCTTT
CASSLSPNTEAFF
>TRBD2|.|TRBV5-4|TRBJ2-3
TGTGCCAGCAGCTTGGGGAGGGCTAGCGGGGTCACAGATACGCAGTATTTT
CASSLGRASGVTDTQYF
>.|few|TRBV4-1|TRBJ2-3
TGCGCCAGCAGCCTAGCGGTACACACAGATACGCAGTATTTT
CASSLAVHTDTQYF
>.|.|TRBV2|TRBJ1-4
TGTGCCAGCAGGCTAACCGGGACACCTAATGAAAAACTGTTTTTT
CASRLTGTPNEKLFF
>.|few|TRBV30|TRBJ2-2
TGTGCCTGGAGTGTGGAGGGAACCGGGGAGCTGTTTTTT
CAWSVEGTGELFF